The 25 T cell receptor beta chains in this list originate from one sample, sequenced in a study of cytomegalovirus exposure and HLA in healthy donors. The PCR contained 60 Vbeta and 13 Jbeta primers. Method: immunoSEQ multiplex PCR; TCRdb's copy keeps in-frame clones and lacks some. The repertoire holds 150,000 to 200,000 clones, with more than 60% as singletons. Material for sequencing was PBMCs. The receptors were gathered from a male donor in good health and CMV-seronegative.

The V call is TRBV28, the J call TRBJ1-4, with D tentatively TRBD1 (5 bases). The CDR3 is 15 residues long. V shed 2 bases and J shed 5 bases, with 12 bases lying between them. The germline gives CDR1 MDHEN, CDR2 SYDVKM. In DNA, the CDR3 is TGTGCCAGCAGTTTAACCGGAGGGGAGAATGAAAAACTGTTTTTT. This sequence encodes CASSLTGGENEKLFF.

The chain joins TRBV5-5 to TRBJ1-3; 9 nucleotides align to TRBD1. This CDR3 has 15 amino acids. Germline assignment: CDR1 SGHKS and CDR2 YYEKEE (reference sequence). Trimming cost V 1 base and J 4 bases; bases outside gene matches: 3. The CDR3 DNA reads TGTGCCAGCAGCTTGCAGACAGGGGGAGGAAACACCATATATTTT. Its protein is CASSLQTGGGNTIYF.

Concerning this clone itself: An end of the junction differs from the germline gene, which may be a read error. The chain couples TRBV7-9 to TRBJ1-4; D not resolved. Germline V CDR1 and CDR2: SEHNR, FQNEAQ (reference sequence). CDR3 length: 14 amino acids. The CDR3 DNA reads as TGTTCCAGCAGCTTACGCACGGAGGACGAAAAACTGTTTTTT. Its protein is CSSSLRTEDEKLFF.

The table lists this clone with a few counts. The J gene is TRBJ1-4, the V gene TRBV27; D might be TRBD1 (6 bases). Per the germline V gene, CDR1 is MNHEY and CDR2 is SMNVEV (reference sequence). The germline V and J ends were trimmed by 3 bases and 3 bases, with 23 bases remaining between them. The CDR3 consists of 19 residues. CDR3 loop: CASSFSPRQGRRANEKLFF. The CDR3 DNA follows: TGTGCCAGCAGTTTCTCCCCTCGGCAGGGGCGCAGGGCTAATGAAAAACTGTTTTTT.

This clone was counted a few times. The chain links TRBV6-6 to TRBJ1-2; D gene ambiguous. The germline V gene has CDR1 MNHNY and CDR2 SVGAGI (reference sequence). V was pared by 6 bases and J by 8 bases, with 19 bases between. The CDR3 is 14 residues long. The CDR3 sequence is CASRATVYYDGYTF. CDR3 bases: TGTGCCAGCAGGGCGACTGTATATTATGACGGCTACACCTTC.

The chain recombines TRBV28 with TRBJ1-6; TRBD1 aligns across 7 bases. Germline CDR1 is MDHEN and CDR2 is SYDVKM. This CDR3 is built from 14 residues. With 8 bases clipped from V and 7 bases from J, the junction kept 8 bases outside the gene matches. CDR3 nucleotides: TGTGCCAGCCTGGGGGGACAGATGAATTCACCCCTCCACTTT. Translated, it gives CASLGGQMNSPLHF. Full variable domain (rest looked up from reference TRBV28 and TRBJ1-6): DVKVTQSSRYLVKRTGEKVFLECVQDMDHENMFWYRQDPGLGLRLIYFSYDVKMKEKGDIPEGYSVSREKKERFSLILESASTNQTSMYLCASLGGQMNSPLHFGNGTRLTVT.

The chain has TRBV7-9 and TRBJ2-7; 7 nucleotides match TRBD2. Germline V gene data show CDR1 as SEHNR and CDR2 as FQNEAQ (reference sequence). This CDR3 has 17 residues. J gave up 1 base and V 5 bases, and 14 bases lay outside the gene matches. The CDR3 nucleotides read TGTGCCAGCAGCCCCTCTCTCCTGGGGGGACTATCCTACGAGCAGTACTTC. Translation gives CASSPSLLGGLSYEQYF. Complete variable domain (other parts from reference TRBV7-9 and TRBJ2-7): DTGVSQNPRHKITKRGQNVTFRCDPISEHNRLYWYRQTLGQGPEFLTYFQNEAQLEKSRLLSDRFSAERPKGSFSTLEIQRTEQGDSAMYLCASSPSLLGGLSYEQYFGPGTRLTVT.

The V and J genes are TRBV2 and TRBJ1-2; 7 nucleotides line up with TRBD1. CDR1 and CDR2 (germline): SNHLY, FYNNEI. J was trimmed by 4 bases and V by 3 bases; bases with no gene match: 8. The CDR3 covers 15 residues. CDR3 sequence (DNA): TGTGCCAGCAGTGATCCGGGACAGCGACTCTATGGCTACACCTTC. Residues: CASSDPGQRLYGYTF.

J is TRBJ2-7 and V is TRBV14; D ambiguous. The CDR3 runs to 14 residues. The V gene's germline CDR1 is SGHDN and CDR2 FVKESK. Trimming removed 4 bases from V and 3 bases from J, with 13 bases in between. The CDR3 DNA is TGTGCCAGCAGCCCCCACTACAACCTCTACGAGCAGTACTTC. This codes for CASSPHYNLYEQYF.

This clone has just a few counts. The CDR3 nucleotides read TGTGCCACCAGCAGTACACCGGGACAGGGAACCGGGGAGCTGTTTTTT. It yields the protein CATSSTPGQGTGELFF. The genes are TRBV15 and TRBJ2-2; 9 nucleotides align to TRBD1. This CDR3 region has 16 residues. The junction had 7 bases not matched to a gene; V was cut back by 3 bases and J by 5 bases. The V gene's germline CDR1 is LNHNV and CDR2 YYDKDF (reference sequence).

V is TRBV30 and J is TRBJ2-1, with D maybe TRBD2 (6 bases). The CDR3 contains 14 residues. The germline gives CDR1 GTSNPN, CDR2 SVGIG (reference sequence). The V gene lost 4 bases and the J gene lost 2 bases, with 12 bases spanning the gap. The CDR3 here is CAWNAGGAYNEQFF. The CDR3 bases are TGTGCCTGGAACGCCGGGGGAGCCTACAATGAGCAGTTCTTC.

The chain joins TRBV4-1 to TRBJ1-2; 7 positions agree with TRBD1. Germline values: CDR1 MGHRA, CDR2 YSYEKL. The CDR3 loop spans 18 amino acids. V was pared by 0 bases and J by 5 bases, with 15 bases of the junction left unmatched. CDR3 loop: CASSQDWRTGRLNYGYTF. CDR3 bases: TGCGCCAGCAGCCAAGATTGGAGGACAGGCCGACTAAATTATGGCTACACCTTC.

This sequence joins TRBV6-5 and TRBJ2-3, with 8 bases aligning to TRBD2. Germline V gene data show CDR1 as MNHEY and CDR2 as SVGAGI. The CDR3 contains 16 residues. Losses at the gene ends were 4 bases for V and 7 bases for J; bases not matched to a gene: 13. CDR3 DNA sequence: TGTGCCAGCAGTTTACTAGGGCAGCGGGGGTCATATACGCAGTATTTT. Its translation: CASSLLGQRGSYTQYF.

The CDR3 DNA follows: TGCGCCAGCAGCTTTAATAGCAATCAGCCCCAGCATTTT. The encoded protein is CASSFNSNQPQHF. The rearrangement joins TRBV5-1 to TRBJ1-5; the D is unclear. Germline loops: CDR1 SGHRS, CDR2 YFSETQ. The CDR3 has 13 residues. Trimming took off 2 bases at V and 0 bases at J, with 3 bases between the two ends. Looking up the rest from reference TRBV5-1 and TRBJ1-5 gives the full variable domain: KAGVTQTPRYLIKTRGQQVTLSCSPISGHRSVSWYQQTPGQGLQFLFEYFSETQRNKGNFPGRFSGRQFSNSRSEMNVSTLELGDSALYLCASSFNSNQPQHFGDGTRLSIL.

This clone has more than one count but fewer than ten. The chain is built from TRBV28 and TRBJ1-5; TRBD1 is a possible D gene (5 bases). CDR1 and CDR2 from the germline V gene are MDHEN and SYDVKM. CDR3 length: 13 residues. Trimming cost V 11 bases and J 5 bases, with 16 bases left between them. CDR3 bases: TGTGCCGGGGGAGGAAAACGGGATCAGCCCCAGCATTTT. Amino acid sequence: CAGGGKRDQPQHF.

The chain couples TRBV6-1 to TRBJ2-1; 11 nucleotides agree with TRBD1. The germline CDR1 and CDR2 sequences are MNHNS and SASEGT. This CDR3 region has 16 residues. J was trimmed by 6 bases and V by 4 bases; bases with no gene match: 8. CDR3: CASSATRDRGSNEQFF. The CDR3 DNA reads TGTGCCAGCAGTGCGACCCGGGACAGGGGGAGCAATGAGCAGTTCTTC.

J is TRBJ2-7 and V is TRBV7-9; the match to TRBD2 covers 11 bases. Germline values: CDR1 SEHNR, CDR2 FQNEAQ (reference sequence). V lost 5 bases, J lost 3 bases, and 6 bases stayed unmatched. There are 15 residues in the CDR3. CDR3 residues: CASSIRLAGLYEQYF. The CDR3 region has the DNA TGTGCCAGCAGCATCCGACTAGCGGGGCTCTACGAGCAGTACTTC. Using reference TRBV7-9 and TRBJ2-7 for the parts outside the CDR3, the full variable domain is DTGVSQNPRHKITKRGQNVTFRCDPISEHNRLYWYRQTLGQGPEFLTYFQNEAQLEKSRLLSDRFSAERPKGSFSTLEIQRTEQGDSAMYLCASSIRLAGLYEQYFGPGTRLTVT.

The rearrangement uses TRBV6-5 and TRBJ1-6; maybe TRBD1 (5 bases). CDR3 length: 16 residues. CDR1 and CDR2 from the germline V gene are MNHEY and SVGAGI. V was trimmed by 0 bases and J by 7 bases, leaving 13 bases between them. The CDR3 DNA follows: TGTGCCAGCAGTTACTCGCTTAGGGGTCACAATTCACCCCTCCACTTT. It codes for CASSYSLRGHNSPLHF.

This chain joins TRBV7-9 and TRBJ2-1; D not resolved. The CDR3 is made up of 12 amino acids. V dropped 8 bases and J dropped 2 bases, with 7 bases sitting between them. CDR1 and CDR2 from the germline V gene are SEHNR and FQNEAQ (reference sequence). The DNA of the CDR3 is TGTGCCAGCCTAACTACCTACAATGAGCAGTTCTTC. Translated, it gives CASLTTYNEQFF.

The chain carries TRBV27 and TRBJ1-5, with a weak D call TRBD1 (6 bases). Looked up from germline, CDR1 is MNHEY and CDR2 is SMNVEV (reference sequence). The CDR3 consists of 13 residues. The ends were cut back, 4 bases at V and 7 bases at J, with 11 bases in the middle. The CDR3 nucleotides read TGTGCCAGCAGTTGGGGGGGCGGACAGCCCCAGCATTTT. The encoded protein is CASSWGGGQPQHF.

The V call is TRBV10-1, the J call TRBJ2-3; 16 bases match TRBD2. Trimming at V came to 7 bases and at J to 6 bases, leaving 10 bases not matched to a gene. The CDR3 covers 17 residues. Germline lookup yields CDR1 WNHNN and CDR2 SYGVQD (reference sequence). The CDR3 DNA is TGCGCCAGCACCCTGGGACTAGCGGGAGGGCCGGAGGATACGCAGTATTTT. The encoded protein is CASTLGLAGGPEDTQYF.

The rearrangement uses TRBV6-5 and TRBJ1-5; TRBD1 matches at 9 bases. The CDR3 is 15 residues long. After removal of 6 bases from V and 7 bases from J, the junction contained 10 bases not matched to a gene. Germline V gives CDR1 MNHEY, CDR2 SVGAGI. CDR3 protein: CASSLAGTGRQPQHF. In DNA, the CDR3 is TGTGCCAGCAGCCTAGCTGGGACAGGGCGGCAGCCCCAGCATTTT.

The rearrangement uses TRBV28 and TRBJ2-7, with a weak D call TRBD2 (6 bases). This CDR3 spans 13 amino acids. CDR1 MDHEN and CDR2 SYDVKM come from the germline V gene. V dropped 8 bases and J dropped 0 bases, with 11 bases sitting between them. CDR3 nucleotide sequence: TGTGCCAGCCGAATGACTAGCTCCTACGAGCAGTACTTC. This encodes CASRMTSSYEQYF. The variable domain in full, completed from reference TRBV28 and TRBJ2-7, reads DVKVTQSSRYLVKRTGEKVFLECVQDMDHENMFWYRQDPGLGLRLIYFSYDVKMKEKGDIPEGYSVSREKKERFSLILESASTNQTSMYLCASRMTSSYEQYFGPGTRLTVT.

V and J are TRBV7-6 and TRBJ2-7, with D perhaps matching TRBD1 (6 bases). Germline values: CDR1 SGHVS, CDR2 FNYEAQ. The CDR3 sequence is 15 residues long. V was clipped by 5 bases and J by 2 bases, with 16 bases between them. Here the CDR3 reads CASSPQGQLTYEQYF. CDR3 coding DNA: TGTGCCAGCAGCCCACAAGGACAGCTAACCTACGAGCAGTACTTC.

J is TRBJ2-7 and V is TRBV27, with 11 bases that match TRBD2. The CDR3 spans 16 residues. V lost 5 bases and J lost 2; bases outside the gene matches: 8. CDR1 MNHEY and CDR2 SMNVEV come from the germline V gene (reference sequence). CDR3 residues: CASSPMTSGAPYEQYF. CDR3 DNA: TGTGCCAGCAGTCCCATGACTAGCGGGGCCCCCTACGAGCAGTACTTC.